This T cell receptor beta chain appears in the sequencing data of a study of beta chain features in type 1 diabetes. Study in general: Across every sample, some 110 million sorted cells were examined in total. General study findings and limits: Patients with type 1 diabetes showed fewer VDJ junction insertions and more deletions.

What was sequenced were expressed TCRB transcripts, since all of the isolated RNA had been reverse transcribed. Assay used: immunoSEQ multiplex PCR; TCRdb lists only in-frame clones, some missing. The repertoire holds some 160,000 clones, with 7.5% to 10% as singletons. V was cut by 0 bases and J by 1 base, with 7 bases left in between. Germline loops: CDR1 SGDLS, CDR2 YYNGEE. The CDR3 sequence is 14 residues long. This clone was seen only a few times. Its matching antigen is unknown. Other DNA sequences in this specimen translate into the identical CDR3. CD45RO/CCR7/CD25/CD127/CD95/CD27 staining was used to isolate CD4+ naive, central memory, regulatory and stem cell-like memory cells by sorting.

The source is a woman between 18 and 29 years old in good health. Sequencing was performed on central memory CD4+ T cells from blood. The chain carries TRBV9 and TRBJ2-5; D not resolved. CDR3 DNA: TGTGCCAGCAGCGTAGGAGGCACCCAAGAGACCCAGTACTTC. Protein sequence: CASSVGGTQETQYF.